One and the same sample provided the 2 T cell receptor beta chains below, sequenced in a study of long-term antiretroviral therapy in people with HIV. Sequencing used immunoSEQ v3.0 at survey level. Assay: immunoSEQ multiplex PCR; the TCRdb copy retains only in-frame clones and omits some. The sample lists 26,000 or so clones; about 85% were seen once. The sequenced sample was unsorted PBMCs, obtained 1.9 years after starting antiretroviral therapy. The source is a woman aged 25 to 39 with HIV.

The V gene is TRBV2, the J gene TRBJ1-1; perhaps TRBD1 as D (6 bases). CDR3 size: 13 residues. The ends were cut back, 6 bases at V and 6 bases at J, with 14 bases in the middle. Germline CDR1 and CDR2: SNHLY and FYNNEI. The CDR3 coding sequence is TGTGCCAGCAGGAAGGGGGGAGGGTCTGAAGCTTTCTTT. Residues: CASRKGGGSEAFF. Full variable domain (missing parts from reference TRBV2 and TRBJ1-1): EPEVTQTPSHQVTQMGQEVILRCVPISNHLYFYWYRQILGQKVEFLVSFYNNEISEKSEIFDDQFSVERPDGSNFTLKIRSTKLEDSAMYFCASRKGGGSEAFFGQGTRLTVV.

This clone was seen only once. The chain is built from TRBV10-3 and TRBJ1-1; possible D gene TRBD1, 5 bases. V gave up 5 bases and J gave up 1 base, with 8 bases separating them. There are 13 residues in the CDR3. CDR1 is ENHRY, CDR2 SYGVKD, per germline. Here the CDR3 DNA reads TGTGCCATCAGTTCTACAGGGAACACTGAAGCTTTCTTT. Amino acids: CAISSTGNTEAFF.